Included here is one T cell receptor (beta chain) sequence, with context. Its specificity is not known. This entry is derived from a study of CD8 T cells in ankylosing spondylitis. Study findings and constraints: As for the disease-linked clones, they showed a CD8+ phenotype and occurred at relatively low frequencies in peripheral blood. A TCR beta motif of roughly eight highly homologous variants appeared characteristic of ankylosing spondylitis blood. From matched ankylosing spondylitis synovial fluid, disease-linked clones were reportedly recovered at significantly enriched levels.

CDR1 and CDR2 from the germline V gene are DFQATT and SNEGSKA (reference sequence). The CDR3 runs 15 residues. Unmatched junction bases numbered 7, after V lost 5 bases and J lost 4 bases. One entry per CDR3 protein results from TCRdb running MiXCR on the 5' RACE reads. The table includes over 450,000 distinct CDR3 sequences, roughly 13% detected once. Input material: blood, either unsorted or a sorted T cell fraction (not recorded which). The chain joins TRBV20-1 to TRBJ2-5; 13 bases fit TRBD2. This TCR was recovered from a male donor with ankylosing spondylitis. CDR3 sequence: CSADGLAGVRETQYF. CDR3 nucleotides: TGCAGTGCTGACGGACTAGCGGGAGTTAGAGAGACCCAGTACTTC.